This T cell receptor beta chain was sequenced in a study of tumor and adjacent non-tumor tissue in lung cancer. The germline V and J ends were trimmed by 5 bases and 2 bases, with 15 bases remaining between them. CDR3 length: 15 amino acids. Germline V CDR1 and CDR2: SGHKS, YYEKEE (reference sequence). RNA was extracted from bulk tissue without any cell sorting. The normal lung tissue was taken more than 3 cm from the tumor edge. TCRbeta libraries were built with three rounds of nested PCR, modified from ARM-PCR. MiXCR was run by TCRdb on the multiplex PCR reads, yielding one entry per CDR3 protein. The sample carries 94,000 or so distinct CDR3 sequences, around 76% recorded once.

This clonotype originated in a woman aged 45-65 years with non-small cell lung cancer. Specimen: distant non-tumor lung tissue. The chain uses TRBV5-5 and TRBJ2-3; TRBD1 is a possible D gene (6 bases). CDR3 coding DNA: TGTGCCAGCAGTACCGGACAGAGTATCACAGATACGCAGTATTTT. Encoded protein: CASSTGQSITDTQYF.